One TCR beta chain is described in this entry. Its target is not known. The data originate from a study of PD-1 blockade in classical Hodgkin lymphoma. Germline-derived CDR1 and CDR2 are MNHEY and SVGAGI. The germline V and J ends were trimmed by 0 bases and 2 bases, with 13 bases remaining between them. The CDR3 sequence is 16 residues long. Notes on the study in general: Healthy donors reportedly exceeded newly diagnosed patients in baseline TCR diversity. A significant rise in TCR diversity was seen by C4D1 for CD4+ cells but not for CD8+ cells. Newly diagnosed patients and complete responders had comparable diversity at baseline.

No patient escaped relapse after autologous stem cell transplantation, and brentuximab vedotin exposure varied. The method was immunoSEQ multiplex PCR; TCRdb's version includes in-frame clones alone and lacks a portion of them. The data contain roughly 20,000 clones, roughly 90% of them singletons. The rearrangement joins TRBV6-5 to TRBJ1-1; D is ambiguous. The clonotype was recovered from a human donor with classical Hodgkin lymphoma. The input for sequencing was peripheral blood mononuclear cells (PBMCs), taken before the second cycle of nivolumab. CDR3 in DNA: TGTGCCAGCAGTTACTCGGGTCCGGAGTTTAACACTGAAGCTTTCTTT. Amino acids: CASSYSGPEFNTEAFF.